These T cell receptor beta chains were read from a single sample in a study of early T cells in non-severe SARS-CoV-2 infection. TCRdb independently ran MiXCR on the 5' RACE reads; one entry per CDR3 protein. The sample shows more than 90,000 distinct CDR3 sequences, 9.5% to 12% of them seen only once. Input material: whole blood. These receptors all stem from an adult who was a healthcare worker with PCR-confirmed SARS-CoV-2 infection or an uninfected control (not recorded which). Each CDR3 is given without its conserved first and last residue.

CDR3: ASAQQGFYGYT; V: TRBV4-1; J: TRBJ1-2
CDR3: SAKARPGNEQF; V: TRBV20-1; J: TRBJ2-1
CDR3: ASSFGVGDYGYT; V: TRBV6-5; J: TRBJ1-2
CDR3: ASSSSGQGTSEAF; V: TRBV6-5; J: TRBJ1-1
CDR3: ASSPVGQGNYGYT; V: TRBV4-2; J: TRBJ1-2
CDR3: SATRTVDSYEQY; V: TRBV20-1; J: TRBJ2-7
CDR3: ASSAPSVAGSSYNEQF; V: TRBV6-1; J: TRBJ2-1
CDR3: ASSLWLDTQY; V: TRBV7-6; J: TRBJ2-3
CDR3: AWTDIGGTEAF; V: TRBV30; J: TRBJ1-1
CDR3: ASSLVASSYNEQF; V: TRBV6-2/TRBV6-3; J: TRBJ2-1
CDR3: ASSRPLGGNTEAF; V: TRBV19; J: TRBJ1-1
CDR3: ASSGQASNQPQH; V: TRBV6-1; J: TRBJ1-5
CDR3: ASSGGPGTSGGPYNEQF; V: TRBV10-1; J: TRBJ2-1
CDR3: ASSPGVVETQY; V: TRBV11-2; J: TRBJ2-5
CDR3: ASSRGEASIYEQY; V: TRBV5-4; J: TRBJ2-7
CDR3: ASSQDKGDTEAF; V: TRBV4-1; J: TRBJ1-1
CDR3: ASRPPGQNLAKNIQY; V: TRBV6-6; J: TRBJ2-4
CDR3: ASSPSTGGYGYT; V: TRBV12-3/TRBV12-4; J: TRBJ1-2
CDR3: SVGRQGTAGNTIY; V: TRBV29-1; J: TRBJ1-3
CDR3: ASRRDGPRYIQY; V: TRBV7-9; J: TRBJ2-4
CDR3: ASRQAGGNRVTEAF; V: TRBV6-1; J: TRBJ1-1
CDR3: ASSAQRVAQDSPLH; V: TRBV6-1; J: TRBJ1-6
CDR3: ASSLQQGYGYT; V: TRBV7-2; J: TRBJ1-2
CDR3: SVETQMNTEAF; V: TRBV29-1; J: TRBJ1-1
CDR3: ASSPTGENTIY; V: TRBV12-3/TRBV12-4; J: TRBJ1-3
CDR3: ASSLWGASLNYGYT; V: TRBV7-9; J: TRBJ1-2
CDR3: ASSPSDSVSTDTQY; V: TRBV28; J: TRBJ2-3
CDR3: ASARDFTYEQY; V: TRBV12-3/TRBV12-4; J: TRBJ2-7
CDR3: SVSGDMSYEQY; V: TRBV20-1; J: TRBJ2-7
CDR3: ASSYDGGQETQY; V: TRBV6-2/TRBV6-3; J: TRBJ2-5
CDR3: ASSMTILETQY; V: TRBV19; J: TRBJ2-5
CDR3: ASRPLNTEAF; V: TRBV28; J: TRBJ1-1
CDR3: ACRDRESIQY; V: TRBV27; J: TRBJ2-4
CDR3: SASRVANYGYT; V: TRBV20-1; J: TRBJ1-2
CDR3: ASSPELYNEQF; V: TRBV2; J: TRBJ2-1
CDR3: ATRAYNQPQH; V: TRBV15; J: TRBJ1-5